The subject of this entry is one T cell receptor beta chain. The data belong to a study of Ad26.COV2.S vaccination and SARS-CoV-2 variants. Trimming took off 5 bases at V and 6 bases at J, with 19 bases between the two ends. The CDR3 loop spans 16 amino acids. Germline loops: CDR1 SEHNR, CDR2 FQNEAQ (reference sequence). Sequenced by immunoSEQ multiplex PCR; TCRdb stores in-frame clones only, minus some. The table has about half a million clones, roughly nine tenths seen once; the top ten hold roughly 1.7%. The sample's treatment: approximately 18 received Ad26.COV2.S at low or high dose, single or two shots; about 5 received placebo; per-sample allocation not given. At day 63 after the first vaccine or placebo injection, samples were drawn.

The specimen comprised peripheral blood, sampled in a trial of Ad26.COV2.S vaccine versus placebo. This sequence was found in a person aged 18-60 years who received the Ad26.COV2.S COVID-19 vaccine or a placebo. The gene calls are TRBV7-9 and TRBJ2-2, with D perhaps assigned TRBD1 or TRBD2 (5 bases each). CDR3 loop: CASSRTESEGPGELFF. DNA for the CDR3: TGTGCCAGCAGCCGAACCGAGTCAGAGGGGCCCGGGGAGCTGTTTTTT.